The 20 T cell receptor beta chains reported below all come from one sample, sequenced in a study of cytomegalovirus exposure and HLA in healthy donors. Primers: 60 Vbeta forward and 13 Jbeta reverse. Measured with immunoSEQ multiplex PCR; TCRdb has only the in-frame clones, and not every one. The data hold under 150,000 clones, with around 77% observed a single time. Sequenced sample: PBMCs. The receptors originated from a man aged 45 to 65 in good health and CMV-seronegative.

This clone appeared a single time. The chain uses TRBV6-1 and TRBJ2-3; D is possibly TRBD1 (6 bases). Germline V gene lookup returns CDR1 MNHNS and CDR2 SASEGT. The CDR3 loop spans 15 amino acids. V was shortened by 8 bases and J by 4 bases, with 19 bases between the two germline ends. The CDR3 protein is CASGVGRGGPDTQYF. The CDR3 coding sequence is TGTGCCAGCGGGGTCGGCAGGGGTGGACCAGATACGCAGTATTTT.

CDR3 protein: CATRRTVGTPPEAFF. CDR3 DNA: TGTGCCACCCGACGGACAGTGGGCACTCCCCCGGAAGCTTTCTTT. The J gene is TRBJ1-1, the V gene TRBV5-5; weak D call: TRBD1 (6 bases). Germline V gene data show CDR1 as SGHKS and CDR2 as YYEKEE (reference sequence). CDR3 length: 15 residues. Trimming took off 9 bases at V and 8 bases at J, with 26 bases between the two ends.

This clone has more than one count but fewer than ten. The chain carries TRBV6-5 and TRBJ2-7; 8 bases align to TRBD1. This CDR3 comprises 15 residues. Germline trimming cut 3 bases from V and 4 bases from J; bases unmatched to any gene: 8. Germline V lookup: CDR1 MNHEY, CDR2 SVGAGI. The CDR3 DNA reads TGTGCCAGCAGTTATGCAGGGGGCAGTGGATACGAGCAGTACTTC. Amino acids: CASSYAGGSGYEQYF.

J is TRBJ2-3 and V is TRBV5-1, with D possibly TRBD2 on 6 matching bases. The V and J ends lost 3 bases and 2 bases respectively, with 16 bases between them. The CDR3 is made up of 16 amino acids. Germline CDR1 SGHRS, CDR2 YFSETQ. Written as DNA, the CDR3 is TGCGCCAGCAGCTGGACCGGGACTTCGAACACAGATACGCAGTATTTT. Translated: CASSWTGTSNTDTQYF.

This chain joins TRBV6-5 and TRBJ2-5, with D perhaps matching TRBD2 (5 bases). CDR1 and CDR2 (germline): MNHEY, SVGAGI. This CDR3 is built from 14 residues. The germline V and J ends were trimmed by 5 bases and 4 bases, with 14 bases remaining between them. CDR3 in DNA: TGTGCCAGCAGTCCCAGCGCTAGCAGAGAGACCCAGTACTTC. Its protein product is CASSPSASRETQYF.

This chain uses TRBV27 with TRBJ2-7; possible D gene TRBD1, 5 bases. Germline V lookup: CDR1 MNHEY, CDR2 SMNVEV (reference sequence). The CDR3 runs to 14 residues. Trimming removed 6 bases at V and 7 bases at J, with 19 bases between. The CDR3, as DNA: TGTGCCAGCAGCCCCTGGGGCAGCCAGGTGGAGCAGTACTTC. It specifies CASSPWGSQVEQYF.

V gene TRBV10-3 combines with J gene TRBJ2-7, with 7 positions matching TRBD2. Losses at the gene ends were 6 bases for V and 5 bases for J; bases not matched to a gene: 7. Germline CDR1 and CDR2: ENHRY and SYGVKD. The CDR3 spans 13 residues. CDR3 sequence (DNA): TGTGCCATCAGCGGCGGGAGCCCCCACGAGCAGTACTTC. It specifies CAISGGSPHEQYF.

The rearrangement links TRBV7-9 to TRBJ1-5; maybe TRBD1 (5 bases). V was clipped by 1 base and J by 2 bases, with 18 bases between them. The germline CDR1 and CDR2 sequences are SEHNR and FQNEAQ (reference sequence). This CDR3 contains 18 residues. In DNA form, the CDR3 reads TGTGCCAGCAGCTTAGGGAGTGGGGCCGGCTCGGGCAATCAGCCCCAGCATTTT. It is translated as CASSLGSGAGSGNQPQHF. The whole variable domain, remainder taken from reference TRBV7-9 and TRBJ1-5, is DTGVSQNPRHKITKRGQNVTFRCDPISEHNRLYWYRQTLGQGPEFLTYFQNEAQLEKSRLLSDRFSAERPKGSFSTLEIQRTEQGDSAMYLCASSLGSGAGSGNQPQHFGDGTRLSIL.

This chain connects TRBV4-2 to TRBJ2-1, with TRBD2 matching 8 bases. This CDR3 has 15 amino acids. V shed 5 bases, J shed 6 bases, and the junction held 9 bases outside the gene matches. Germline V gene sequence: CDR1 LGHNA, CDR2 YNFKEQ. CDR3 protein: CASSKGLGRANEQFF. CDR3 DNA: TGTGCCAGCAGCAAGGGACTAGGTCGGGCCAATGAGCAGTTCTTC.

This clone occurred once. The rearrangement joins TRBV7-3 to TRBJ2-2; D is perhaps TRBD2 (5 bases). V dropped 3 bases and J dropped 7 bases, with 12 bases sitting between them. The CDR3 has 14 amino acids. The germline V gene has CDR1 SGHTA and CDR2 FQGTGA. CDR3 sequence (DNA): TGTGCCAGCAGCTTTCTGGGTCGGGGCGGGGAGCTGTTTTTT. Protein sequence: CASSFLGRGGELFF.

J is TRBJ2-1 and V is TRBV5-4; no firm D call. The germline V gene encodes CDR1 SGHNT and CDR2 YYREEE (reference sequence). Trimming left V 0 bases short and J 1 base short, with 8 bases between. The CDR3 covers 15 residues. The CDR3 loop is CASSLASRSYNEQFF. The CDR3 region has the DNA TGTGCCAGCAGCTTGGCGAGTCGTTCCTACAATGAGCAGTTCTTC.

The chain uses TRBV4-1 and TRBJ2-7; D gene ambiguous. The CDR3 sequence is 16 residues long. CDR1 is MGHRA, CDR2 YSYEKL, per germline. V shed 6 bases and J shed 2 bases, with 20 bases lying between them. The DNA of the CDR3 is TGCGCCAGCAGTCAAAACTTTAGCCCTACCACCTACGAGCAGTACTTC. It yields the protein CASSQNFSPTTYEQYF.

CDR3 amino acids: CASSQDGATNEKLFF. The CDR3 nucleotides are TGCGCCAGCAGCCAAGACGGAGCAACTAATGAAAAACTGTTTTTT. The chain combines TRBV4-3 with TRBJ1-4; no clear D. This CDR3 has 15 residues. Germline CDR1 LGHNA, CDR2 YSLEER. Trimming pared 0 bases from V and 0 bases from J, leaving 5 bases between.

Concerning this clone: The missing conserved phenylalanine or tryptophan at the end of this CDR3 makes a read error likely. The CDR3 loop is CASSPGLTTDTQYL. The CDR3 DNA sequence: TGCGCCAGCAGCCCGGGACTCACCACAGATACGCAGTATCTT. This chain joins TRBV5-1 and TRBJ2-3; tentatively, D is TRBD2 (6 bases). The CDR3 has 14 amino acids. Germline values: CDR1 SGHRS, CDR2 YFSETQ. Trimming shortened V by 4 bases and J by 2 bases, and 11 bases separated the two germline ends.

The V call is TRBV18, the J call TRBJ2-3; 8 bases align to TRBD2. Germline V gene sequence: CDR1 KGHSH, CDR2 LQKENI. The CDR3 covers 14 residues. V dropped 4 bases and J dropped 1; count of bases not matched to a gene: 1. The DNA for the CDR3 is TGTGCCAGCTCACAGACTAGCGGCACAGATACGCAGTATTTT. This encodes CASSQTSGTDTQYF.

This clone was observed a few times. The chain joins TRBV5-4 to TRBJ1-3, with a possible D match to TRBD1 (6 bases). Germline V CDR1 and CDR2: SGHNT, YYREEE (reference sequence). The CDR3 is made up of 15 amino acids. Trimming pared 2 bases from V and 0 bases from J, leaving 9 bases between. The CDR3 loop is CASSFAGASGNTIYF. CDR3 DNA: TGTGCCAGCAGCTTTGCAGGGGCCTCTGGAAACACCATATATTTT.

The gene calls are TRBV10-1 and TRBJ2-7; 8 bases match TRBD1. CDR1 WNHNN and CDR2 SYGVQD come from the germline V gene (reference sequence). The length of the CDR3 is 15 residues. V was pared by 6 bases and J by 7 bases, with 14 bases of the junction left unmatched. The CDR3, as DNA: TGCGCCAGCAGAAAAAGGACAGGGCAGTCTGGAGAGCAGTACTTC. It is translated as CASRKRTGQSGEQYF.

The genes are TRBV20-1 and TRBJ2-5; no clear D. The germline CDR1 and CDR2 sequences are DFQATT and SNEGSKA (reference sequence). V lost 0 bases and J lost 7, with 6 bases in between. This CDR3 region has 11 residues. In nucleotides, the CDR3 is TGCAGTGCTAGAGATAGTGGGACCCAGTACTTC. Residues: CSARDSGTQYF.

The chain recombines TRBV28 with TRBJ1-1; D may be TRBD1 (6 bases). Germline assignment: CDR1 MDHEN and CDR2 SYDVKM. The germline V and J ends were trimmed by 4 bases and 0 bases, with 9 bases remaining between them. The CDR3 length is 14 residues. For the CDR3, the DNA is TGTGCCAGCAGTTCTGGACAGCTGAACACTGAAGCTTTCTTT. Translating it yields CASSSGQLNTEAFF.

The rearrangement links TRBV28 to TRBJ2-1, with D uncertain. Trimming removed 5 bases from V and 5 bases from J, with 16 bases in between. The CDR3 has 15 residues. In germline, CDR1 is MDHEN, CDR2 SYDVKM. CDR3 region: CASSPRSSWNNEQFF. CDR3 nucleotide sequence: TGTGCCAGCAGTCCCCGTTCTAGTTGGAACAATGAGCAGTTCTTC.